The TCR beta chain under discussion was sequenced for a study of regulatory T cells. The CDR3 runs to 15 residues. Looked up from germline, CDR1 is MNHNS and CDR2 is SASEGT. The V and J ends lost 6 bases and 13 bases, in that order; junction bases with no gene match: 9. Patients aged 2 to 39 years had fewer naive and more memory CD4+ and CD8+ T cells. Regulatory (CD25-high CD127-low) and conventional (CD25-low CD127-high) CD4+ T cells were sorted separately. Overall study findings and caveats: Patient repertoires had restricted TRB V-J pairs and skewed V and J usage, most in Tregs. Hydrophobic residues at CDR3 positions 6 and 7 were enriched in conventional CD4+ T cells of CD3G-deficient patients.

Primers: 52 TRBV forward and 13 TRBJ reverse. The data were produced by immunoSEQ multiplex PCR, yet TCRdb's version contains in-frame clones alone and is incomplete. This table has over 30,000 clones, approximately 93% appearing once. The sample holds one count of this clone. Its target is not known. The source is a child aged 2-15 years with CD3G deficiency. The material sequenced was conventional CD4+ T cells sorted from blood. The rearrangement joins TRBV6-1 to TRBJ2-2; 15 bases match TRBD2. The CDR3 protein is CASSLGLAGGSGLFF. CDR3 coding DNA: TGTGCCAGCAGCCTAGGACTAGCGGGAGGGTCGGGGCTGTTTTTT.